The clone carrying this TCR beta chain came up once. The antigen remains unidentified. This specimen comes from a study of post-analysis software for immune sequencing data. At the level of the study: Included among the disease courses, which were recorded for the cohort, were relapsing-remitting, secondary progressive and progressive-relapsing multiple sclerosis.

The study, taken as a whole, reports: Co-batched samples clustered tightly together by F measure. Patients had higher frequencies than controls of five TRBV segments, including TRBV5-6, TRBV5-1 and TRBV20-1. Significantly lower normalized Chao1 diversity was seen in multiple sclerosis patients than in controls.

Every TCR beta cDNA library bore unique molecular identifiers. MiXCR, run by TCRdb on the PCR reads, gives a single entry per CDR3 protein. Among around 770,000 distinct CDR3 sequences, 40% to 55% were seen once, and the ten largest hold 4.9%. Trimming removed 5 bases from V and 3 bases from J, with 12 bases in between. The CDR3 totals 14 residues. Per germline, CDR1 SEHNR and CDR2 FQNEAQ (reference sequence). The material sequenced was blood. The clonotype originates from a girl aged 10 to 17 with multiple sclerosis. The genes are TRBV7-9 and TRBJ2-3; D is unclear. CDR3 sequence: CASSVDIRTDTQYF. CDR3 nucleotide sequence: TGTGCCAGCAGCGTCGACATCCGGACAGATACGCAGTATTTT.